This entry describes one TCR beta chain. This clonotype was recorded a few times. The specificity of this receptor is unknown. Within one base of it there is no much larger clone, and no base qualities were kept. These data are taken from a study of patients and donors after allogeneic stem cell transplantation (dated by TCRdb to about 2020). The CDR3, cysteine through phenylalanine, is 16 amino acids long. CDR3 DNA only is kept here, 48 bases in frame from base 1. The germline V gene specifies LGHNA as CDR1 and YSLEER as CDR2. V is cut back by 2 bases and J by 8 bases, with 12 bases in the junction unmatched. The receptor library was made with RT-PCR. The data were produced on a NextSeq 550. The raw public data were reprocessed by TCRdb itself: fastp quality trimming at Q25, MiXCR clonotype calling, in-frame beta chains only. Each entry is one CDR3 protein sequence, shown with its most common DNA and genes. Recorded for this sample are some 880,000 distinct CDR3 sequences; 18% of them occurred a single time. The top ten clones comprise around 6% of the sample.

The material sequenced was blood, either unsorted or a sorted T cell fraction (not recorded which). The rearranged segments are TRBV4-3 and TRBJ2-3; 8 of the junction bases match TRBD2. The clonotype comes from a human donor who was either an allogeneic HSCT recipient or a stem cell or donor lymphocyte infusion donor (not recorded which). It is not recorded whose cells these are; they may come from a transplant donor. The DNA sequence is TGCGCCAGCAGCCAACTGGCGGGGGGTACGGTTGGTACGCAGTATTTT. Its protein reads: CASSQLAGGTVGTQYF.